This is a list of T cell receptor beta chains from one sample in a study of OX40 agonist ivuxolimab in advanced cancers. Repertoires were generated with immunoSEQ multiplex PCR, while TCRdb's copy carries only in-frame clones and drops some. Of over 50,000 clones listed, over 80% were seen once; the top ten hold approximately 23%. Specimen: CD4+ or CD8+ T cells sorted from blood, collected in a trial of the OX40 agonist ivuxolimab. These receptors originate from an adult with an advanced solid tumor such as melanoma, head and neck, liver or kidney cancer. Both conserved end residues are part of each CDR3. Each record gives: V gene, J gene, D gene, clone size, CDR3 DNA, CDR3 protein. A D gene is named only where the DNA matches it firmly. Size tells how often a clone was seen (once, few, many) or the class of an expanded clone, and some rows leave it out.

>TRBV7-6|TRBJ2-3|TRBD1|-
TGTGCCAGCAGCTTAAGGGGGCGCACAGATACGCAGTATTTT
CASSLRGRTDTQYF
>TRBV4-1|TRBJ2-7|TRBD2|-
TGCGCCAGCAGCCCAGGGACTAGCGGGGACTACGAGCAGTACTTC
CASSPGTSGDYEQYF
>TRBV11-2|TRBJ1-6|-|-
TGTGCCAGCAGCTTCGGCTCCTATAATTCACCCCTCCACTTT
CASSFGSYNSPLHF
>TRBV19|TRBJ1-2|-|-
TGTGCCAGTAGTGCGGGGACGGGCTTTCTCTATGGCTACACCTTC
CASSAGTGFLYGYTF
>TRBV19|TRBJ2-1|TRBD2|-
TGTGCCAGTAGTAACCATATGGGGCTAGCGGGATTATACAATGAGCAGTTCTTC
CASSNHMGLAGLYNEQFF
>TRBV19|TRBJ1-2|TRBD1|few
TGTGCCAGTAGTTCTACAGGGGTCTATGGCTACACCTTC
CASSSTGVYGYTF
>TRBV9|TRBJ2-3|-|once
TGTGCCAGCAGCGTAGGGGGACTCAGCACAGATACGCAGTATTTT
CASSVGGLSTDTQYF
>TRBV6-5|TRBJ1-5|-|-
TGTGCCAGCAGTACAGGGTATCGGCAGCCCCAGCATTTT
CASSTGYRQPQHF
>TRBV9|TRBJ2-1|TRBD2|-
TGTGCCAGCAGCCCCGTAGCGGGAGGGCCTTTACATGAGCAGTTCTTC
CASSPVAGGPLHEQFF
>TRBV2|TRBJ1-2|TRBD1|-
TGTGCCAGCAGAGGACAGGGCTATGGCTACACCTTC
CASRGQGYGYTF
>TRBV4-2|TRBJ1-1|TRBD1|-
TGTGCCAGCAGCCAAGATGGGACAGGGAACACTGAAGCTTTCTTT
CASSQDGTGNTEAFF
>TRBV7-8|TRBJ1-1|-|few
TGTGCCAGCAGCTTCGGACAGATGAACACTGAAGCTTTCTTT
CASSFGQMNTEAFF
>TRBV7-3|TRBJ2-1|TRBD2|-
TGTGCCAGCAGCTCAGTCTCGACTAGCGATGAGCAGTTCTTC
CASSSVSTSDEQFF
>TRBV6-5|TRBJ1-5|-|-
TGTGCCAGCAGTGGACAGCCGGGGTCAGGACAGCCCCAGCATTTT
CASSGQPGSGQPQHF
>TRBV28|TRBJ2-5|-|once
TGTGCCAGCAGTTTTCTACACCCTCAGGGAATGTACCAAGAGACCCAGTACTTC
CASSFLHPQGMYQETQYF
>TRBV12-5|TRBJ1-5|-|few
TGTGCTAGTGGTCCCGGACTCGGGCCTCTTCAGCCCCAGCATTTT
CASGPGLGPLQPQHF
>TRBV2|TRBJ2-1|-|-
TGTGCCAGCAGTGACGGTCCCAACTCCTACAATGAGCAGTTCTTC
CASSDGPNSYNEQFF
>TRBV30|TRBJ2-1|TRBD2|-
TGTGCCTGGAGTGGTCCGGCGGGAGGCCCAAGGGATGAGCAGTTCTTC
CAWSGPAGGPRDEQFF
>TRBV30|TRBJ1-2|-|-
TGTGCCTGGAGTCCATATTATGGCTACACCTTC
CAWSPYYGYTF
>TRBV13|TRBJ2-7|-|-
TGTGCCAGCAGCGCATCCTACGAGCAGTACTTC
CASSASYEQYF
>TRBV27|TRBJ1-5|TRBD1|-
TGTGCCAGCAGTCCCATGACAGGGGACAATCAGCCCCAGCATTTT
CASSPMTGDNQPQHF
>TRBV4-3|TRBJ1-5|TRBD1|-
TGCGCCAGCAGCCAAGAGGACAGGCCCGATCAGCCCCAGCATTTT
CASSQEDRPDQPQHF
>TRBV28|TRBJ1-5|-|once
TGTGCCAGCAGTTTGTGGCGTACGCAGCCCCAGCATTTT
CASSLWRTQPQHF
>TRBV6-1|TRBJ1-5|-|-
TGTGCCAGCAGTGAACCTCCCAACCTTAGCAATCAGCCCCAGCATTTT
CASSEPPNLSNQPQHF
>TRBV14|TRBJ2-3|TRBD1|-
TGTGCCAGCAGCCAAGAAACGACAGGGATTGCGCAGTATTTT
CASSQETTGIAQYF
>TRBV28|TRBJ2-3|-|-
TGTGCCAGCAGCCCGGGGCCCCTTAGCGTGAAAGGGGATACGCAGTATTTT
CASSPGPLSVKGDTQYF
>TRBV2|TRBJ2-1|-|-
TGTGCCAGCAGTGACCAGCAGAGTCATGAGCAGTTCTTC
CASSDQQSHEQFF
>TRBV28|TRBJ1-1|-|-
TGTGCCAGCAGCCCCTCCGCCATTCCCAACACTGAAGCTTTCTTT
CASSPSAIPNTEAFF
>TRBV29-1|TRBJ1-2|-|-
TGCAGCGTTGAAGATCTTCGGGATGGCTACACCTTC
CSVEDLRDGYTF
>TRBV10-3|TRBJ2-7|TRBD2|-
TGTGCCATCAGTGTATGGCTAGCGGGAACCTACGAGCAGTACTTC
CAISVWLAGTYEQYF
>TRBV4-1|TRBJ2-1|-|-
TGCGCCAGCAGCCAAGCCCTCTACAATGAGCAGTTCTTC
CASSQALYNEQFF
>TRBV4-3|TRBJ2-4|-|-
TGCGCCAGCAGCCAAGGGGGGGGACAGCGGAACATTCAGTACTTC
CASSQGGGQRNIQYF
>TRBV6-1|TRBJ1-5|-|-
TGTGCCAGCAGTGTTACTCCCGGGAATCTCAATCAGCCCCAGCATTTT
CASSVTPGNLNQPQHF
>TRBV4-1|TRBJ2-3|-|once
TGCGCCAGCAGCCAATATATGAGAGATACGCAGTATTTT
CASSQYMRDTQYF
>TRBV7-9|TRBJ2-1|TRBD2|-
TGTGCCAGCAGCCCGGGAGGCACCAATGAGCAGTTCTTC
CASSPGGTNEQFF
>TRBV30|TRBJ2-1|-|-
TGTGCCTGGAACTCTGGGGGGAGGAATGAGCAGTTCTTC
CAWNSGGRNEQFF
>TRBV27|TRBJ1-5|-|-
TGTGCCAGCAGTCGATACGGGGCAAGCAATCAGCCCCAGCATTTT
CASSRYGASNQPQHF
>TRBV9|TRBJ2-1|-|-
TGTGCCAGCAGCGGGGGCGGGGCCAGCTCCTACAATGAGCAGTTCTTC
CASSGGGASSYNEQFF
>TRBV12-5|TRBJ1-2|-|-
TGTGCTAGTGGTTTGGGCAGGAGGGGCCCCGATGGCTACACCTTC
CASGLGRRGPDGYTF
>TRBV6-1|TRBJ1-2|TRBD1|-
TGTGCCAGCAGTATCGACAGGACAGGGGACTACACCTTC
CASSIDRTGDYTF
>TRBV4-3|TRBJ2-1|-|-
TGCGCCAGCAGCCAAGACAGGACAGATTACAATGAGCAGTTCTTC
CASSQDRTDYNEQFF
>TRBV7-2|TRBJ2-1|TRBD1|-
TGTGCCAGCAGCACGGACAGGGATACCTACAATGAGCAGTTCTTC
CASSTDRDTYNEQFF